The sequence of this T cell receptor beta chain was determined in a study of blood T cell repertoires in COVID-19. About the study: The samples span acute and convalescent COVID-19 from the United States, Italy and Spain. From T cells, B-cell-depleted T cells, or PBMCs came the material, which was cDNA or gDNA.

V was cut by 3 bases and J by 2 bases, with 11 bases left in between. The CDR3 extends over 14 amino acids. Germline-derived CDR1 and CDR2 are MDHEN and SYDVKM. Per the original data handling: Amplified reference gene primers provided the basis for estimating nucleated cell counts. Profiled with immunoSEQ multiplex PCR; TCRdb holds only in-frame clones, not every one. V and J calls and clone size are copied from that table; D and trimming were computed from the DNA. The table includes around 100,000 clones, 85% to 90% detected once. The origin of this receptor is a man between 50 and 59 years old with active or convalescent COVID-19. The sequenced sample consisted of peripheral blood. The rearrangement links TRBV28 to TRBJ2-7; D possibly corresponds to TRBD1 (5 bases). The CDR3 sequence: CASSFVQGTYEQYF. The CDR3 DNA is TGTGCCAGCAGTTTTGTCCAGGGCACCTACGAGCAGTACTTC. The full variable domain, in which reference TRBV28 and TRBJ2-7 provide the parts outside the CDR3, is DVKVTQSSRYLVKRTGEKVFLECVQDMDHENMFWYRQDPGLGLRLIYFSYDVKMKEKGDIPEGYSVSREKKERFSLILESASTNQTSMYLCASSFVQGTYEQYFGPGTRLTVT.